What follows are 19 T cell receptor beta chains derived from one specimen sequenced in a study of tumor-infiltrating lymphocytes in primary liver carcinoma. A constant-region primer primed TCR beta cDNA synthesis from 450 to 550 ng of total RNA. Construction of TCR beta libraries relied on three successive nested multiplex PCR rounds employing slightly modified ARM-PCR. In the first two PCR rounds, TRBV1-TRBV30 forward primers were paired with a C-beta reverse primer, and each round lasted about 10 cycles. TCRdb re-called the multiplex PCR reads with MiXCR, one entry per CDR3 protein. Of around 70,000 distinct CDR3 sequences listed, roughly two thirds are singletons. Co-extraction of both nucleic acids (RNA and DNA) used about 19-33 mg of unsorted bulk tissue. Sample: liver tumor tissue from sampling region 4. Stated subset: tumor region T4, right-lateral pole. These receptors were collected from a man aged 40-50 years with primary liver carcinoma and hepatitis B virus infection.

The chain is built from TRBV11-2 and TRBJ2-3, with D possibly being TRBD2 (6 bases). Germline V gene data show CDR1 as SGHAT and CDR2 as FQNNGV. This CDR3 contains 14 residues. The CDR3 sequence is CTGGAREPANTQYF. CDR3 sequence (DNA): TGTACCGGAGGTGCACGGGAGCCCGCAAATACGCAGTATTTT.

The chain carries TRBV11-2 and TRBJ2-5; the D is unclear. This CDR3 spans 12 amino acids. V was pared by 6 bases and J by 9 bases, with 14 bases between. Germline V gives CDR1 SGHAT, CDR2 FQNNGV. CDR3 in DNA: TGTGCCAGCAGTACAGAGGAAAGGGCCCAGTACTTC. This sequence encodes CASSTEERAQYF.

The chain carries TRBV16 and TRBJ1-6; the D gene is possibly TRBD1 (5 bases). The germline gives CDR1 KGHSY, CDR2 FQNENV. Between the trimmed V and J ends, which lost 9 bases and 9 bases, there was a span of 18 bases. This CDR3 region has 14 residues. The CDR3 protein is CASSLRGLPSPLHF. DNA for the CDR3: TGTGCCAGTAGTCTACGGGGACTACCTTCACCCCTCCACTTT. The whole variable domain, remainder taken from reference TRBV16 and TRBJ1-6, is GEEVAQTPKHLVRGEGQKAKLYCAPIKGHSYVFWYQQVLKNEFKFLISFQNENVFDETGMPKERFSAKCLPNSPCSLEIQATKLEDSAVYFCASSLRGLPSPLHFGNGTRLTVT.

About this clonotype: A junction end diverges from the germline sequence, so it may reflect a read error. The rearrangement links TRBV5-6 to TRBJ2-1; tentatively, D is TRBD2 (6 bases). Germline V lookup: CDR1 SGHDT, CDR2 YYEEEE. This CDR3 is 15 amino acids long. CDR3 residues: CGSGPVGGSRHEQFF. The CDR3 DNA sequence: TGCGGCAGCGGACCAGTGGGGGGTAGTCGCCATGAGCAGTTCTTC.

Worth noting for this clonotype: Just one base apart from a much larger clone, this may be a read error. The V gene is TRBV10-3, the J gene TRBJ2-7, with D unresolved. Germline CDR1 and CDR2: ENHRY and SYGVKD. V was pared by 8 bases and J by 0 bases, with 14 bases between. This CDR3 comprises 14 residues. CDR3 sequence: CAIASETSSYEQYF. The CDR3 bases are TGTGCCATCGCTTCCGAAACCAGCTCCTACGAGCAGTACTTC.

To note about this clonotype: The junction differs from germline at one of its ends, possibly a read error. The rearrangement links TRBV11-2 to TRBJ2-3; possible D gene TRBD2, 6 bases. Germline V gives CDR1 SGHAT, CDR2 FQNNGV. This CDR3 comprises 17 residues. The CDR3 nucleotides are TGTGCCAACAGCTTCTATCGACAATGGGAGGCTACAGATACGCAGTATTTT. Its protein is CANSFYRQWEATDTQYF. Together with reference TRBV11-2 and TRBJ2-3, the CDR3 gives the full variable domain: EAGVAQSPRYKIIEKRQSVAFWCNPISGHATLYWYQQILGQGPKLLIQFQNNGVVDDSQLPKDRFSAERLKGVDSTLKIQPAKLEDSAVYLCANSFYRQWEATDTQYFGPGTRLTVL.

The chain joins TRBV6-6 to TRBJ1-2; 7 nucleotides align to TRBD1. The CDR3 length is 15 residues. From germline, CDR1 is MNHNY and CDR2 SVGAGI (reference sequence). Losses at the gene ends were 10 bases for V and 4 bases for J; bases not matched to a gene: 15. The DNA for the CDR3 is TGTGCCAACACCAAGAGTAGGGGGCAGGGCTATGGCTACACCTTC. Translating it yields CANTKSRGQGYGYTF.

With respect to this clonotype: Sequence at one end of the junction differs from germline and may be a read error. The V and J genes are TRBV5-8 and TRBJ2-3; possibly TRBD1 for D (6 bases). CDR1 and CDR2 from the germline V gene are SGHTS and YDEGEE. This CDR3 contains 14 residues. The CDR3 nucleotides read TGTACCAGCAGCTTCGACAGGTGGGCAGATACGCAGTATTTT. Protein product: CTSSFDRWADTQYF.

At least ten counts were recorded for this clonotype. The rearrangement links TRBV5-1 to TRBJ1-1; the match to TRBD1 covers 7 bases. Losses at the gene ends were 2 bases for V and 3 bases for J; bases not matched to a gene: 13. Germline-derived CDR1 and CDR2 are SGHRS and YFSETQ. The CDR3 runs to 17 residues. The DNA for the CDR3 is TGCGCCAGCAGCTTACTTGCAGGGGGAGTTATGGACACTGAAGCTTTCTTT. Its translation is CASSLLAGGVMDTEAFF.

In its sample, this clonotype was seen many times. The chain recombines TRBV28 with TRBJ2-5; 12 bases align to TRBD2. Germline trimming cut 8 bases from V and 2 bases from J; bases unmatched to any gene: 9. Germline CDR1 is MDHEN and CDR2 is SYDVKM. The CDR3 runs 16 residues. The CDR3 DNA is TGTGCCAGCCGTCTAGCGGGAGGGAGCTTACAAGAGACCCAGTACTTC. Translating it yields CASRLAGGSLQETQYF.

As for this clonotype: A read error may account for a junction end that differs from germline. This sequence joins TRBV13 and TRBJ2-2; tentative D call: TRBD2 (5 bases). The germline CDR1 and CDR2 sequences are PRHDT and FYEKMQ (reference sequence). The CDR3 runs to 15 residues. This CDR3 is CASSFASANTGELLF. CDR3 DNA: TGTGCCAGCAGCTTCGCCAGTGCGAACACCGGGGAGCTGCTTTTT.

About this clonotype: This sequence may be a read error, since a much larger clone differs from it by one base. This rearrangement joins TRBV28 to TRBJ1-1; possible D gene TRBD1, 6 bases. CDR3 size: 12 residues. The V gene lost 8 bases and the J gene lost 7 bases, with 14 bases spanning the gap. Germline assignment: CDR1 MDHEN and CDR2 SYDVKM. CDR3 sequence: CASLGGYSEAFF. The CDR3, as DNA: TGTGCCAGCCTGGGGGGCTACAGTGAAGCTTTCTTT.

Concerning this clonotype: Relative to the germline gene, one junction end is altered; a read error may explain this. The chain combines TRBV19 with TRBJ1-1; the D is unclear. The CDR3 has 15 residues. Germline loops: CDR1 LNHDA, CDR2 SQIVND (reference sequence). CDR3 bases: TGTGCCAGTAGAGCATACGAGACCATGAAGACTGAAGCTTTCTTT. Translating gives CASRAYETMKTEAFF.

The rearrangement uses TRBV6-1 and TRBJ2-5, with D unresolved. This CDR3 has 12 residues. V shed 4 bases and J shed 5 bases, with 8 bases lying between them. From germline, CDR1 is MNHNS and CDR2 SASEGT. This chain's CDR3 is CASSGGRETQYF. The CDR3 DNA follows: TGTGCCAGCAGTGGGGGTCGGGAGACCCAGTACTTC.

CDR3 loop: CASGRGTFGTNVLTF. CDR3 in DNA: TGTGCCAGCGGCCGCGGGACATTCGGGACCAACGTCCTGACTTTC. V usage is TRBV5-6 and J usage is TRBJ2-6; D tentatively reads TRBD1 or TRBD2 (6 bases each). The CDR3 is 15 amino acids. With 7 bases removed from V and 8 bases from J, the gap between germline ends came to 19 bases. The germline CDR1 and CDR2 sequences are SGHDT and YYEEEE.

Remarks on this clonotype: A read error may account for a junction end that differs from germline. CDR3 DNA: TGCGCCAGCAGCTTCGGGCGGGAGATAGATACGCAGTGTTTT. As protein: CASSFGREIDTQCF. This sequence joins TRBV7-9 and TRBJ2-3; 7 positions agree with TRBD2. The CDR3 is 14 residues long. Germline CDR1 reads SEHNR; CDR2 reads FQNEAQ (reference sequence).

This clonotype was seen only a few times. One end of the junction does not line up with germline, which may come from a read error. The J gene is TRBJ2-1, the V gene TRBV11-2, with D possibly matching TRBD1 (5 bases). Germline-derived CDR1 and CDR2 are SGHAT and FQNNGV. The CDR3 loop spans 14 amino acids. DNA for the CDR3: TGTACCAGCAGCCTCACAGGAGTACAATGGGAGCAGTTCTTC. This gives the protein CTSSLTGVQWEQFF.

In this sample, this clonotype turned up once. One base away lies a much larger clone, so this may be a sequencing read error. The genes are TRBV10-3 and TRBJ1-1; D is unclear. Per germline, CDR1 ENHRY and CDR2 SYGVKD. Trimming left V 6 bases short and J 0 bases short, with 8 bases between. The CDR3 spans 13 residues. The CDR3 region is CAIRKAMNTEAFF. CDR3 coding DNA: TGTGCCATCAGGAAGGCCATGAACACTGAAGCTTTCTTT.

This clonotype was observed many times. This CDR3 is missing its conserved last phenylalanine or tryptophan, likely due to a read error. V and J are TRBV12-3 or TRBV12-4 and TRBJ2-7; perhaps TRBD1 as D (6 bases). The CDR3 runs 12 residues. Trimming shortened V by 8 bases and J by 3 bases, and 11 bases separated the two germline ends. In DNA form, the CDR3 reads TGTGCCAGCTCGATAGGGGGCTACGAGCAGTACTCC. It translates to CASSIGGYEQYS.